A selection of T cell receptor beta chains follows, all from one sample in a study of a mutant IDH1 vaccine in newly diagnosed glioma. Sequencing used immunoSEQ multiplex PCR; TCRdb keeps in-frame clones, though not all of them. Counted here are some 15,000 clones, 80% occurring once; the ten biggest clones make up 10%. Sequencing used PBMCs, obtained from a glioma patient treated with radiotherapy, temozolomide or both. All receptors derive from a man between 35 and 55 years old with glioma. Each CDR3 is given with its conserved first and last residue. The D gene is left open where the match is weak. A row's size may be missing; if present it is once, few, many or a size class.

d_gene	v_gene	j_gene	abundance	CDR3nt	CDR3aa
TRBD1	TRBV19	TRBJ2-5	-	TGTGCCAGTAGTACCCAAACATGGGACAGACAAGAGACCCAGTACTTC	CASSTQTWDRQETQYF
TRBD2	TRBV10-2	TRBJ2-5	-	TGCGCCAGCAGTGAGTCTCAACTAGCGGGGCAAGAGACCCAGTACTTC	CASSESQLAGQETQYF
-	TRBV5-6	TRBJ2-1	-	TGTGCCAGCTACGGCGGGTCCTCCTACAATGAGCAGTTCTTC	CASYGGSSYNEQFF
-	TRBV7-8	TRBJ2-1	-	TGTGCCAGCAGCTTTGTAGGTGAGCAGTTCTTC	CASSFVGEQFF
TRBD1	TRBV7-7	TRBJ1-1	-	TGTGCCAGCAGCTCGAGACAGGGGACTGAAGCTTTCTTT	CASSSRQGTEAFF
-	TRBV30	TRBJ1-2	-	TGTGCCTGGAAAAACCGGGACACTGGTAACTATGGCTACACCTTC	CAWKNRDTGNYGYTF
TRBD2	TRBV13	TRBJ2-7	medium-sized	TGTGCCAGCAGCTTATGGGGACTAAGGACCTACGAGCAGTACTTC	CASSLWGLRTYEQYF
TRBD1	TRBV7-8	TRBJ1-4	-	TGTGCCAGCAGCCCCCGGGACAGGGAGGTTGAAAAACTGTTTTTT	CASSPRDREVEKLFF
-	TRBV7-2	TRBJ2-3	-	TGTGCCAGCAGCGGGCGGCGGGCTGCCTCCACAGATACGCAGTATTTT	CASSGRRAASTDTQYF
-	TRBV12-2	TRBJ1-1	-	TGTGCAAGTCGCTTGGGAGACGCAATCAAAGCTTTCTTT	CASRLGDAIKAFF
TRBD2	TRBV25-1	TRBJ2-1	-	TGTGCCAGCAGTGAATTGGGCGGGAGGGCCGATGAGCAGTTCTTC	CASSELGGRADEQFF
-	TRBV30	TRBJ2-3	-	TGTGCCTGGAGCGACGGGGTCGGCACAGATACGCAGTATTTT	CAWSDGVGTDTQYF
-	TRBV9	TRBJ1-1	-	TGTGCCAGCAGCTTCGGGGTTAGTGGGACTGAAGCTTTCTTT	CASSFGVSGTEAFF
-	TRBV21-1	TRBJ1-2	-	TGTGCCAGCAGCTTGAGACAGGGGGGCTATGGCTACACCTTC	CASSLRQGGYGYTF
TRBD2	TRBV25-1	TRBJ2-2	-	TGTGCCAGCATGGGGGGGAAAGGGGAGCTGTTTTTT	CASMGGKGELFF
-	TRBV19	TRBJ1-5	once	TGTGCCAGTAGTATATCGGGCAGGGGAAGCAATCAGCCCCAGCATTTT	CASSISGRGSNQPQHF
-	TRBV11-2	TRBJ1-1	few	TGTGCCAGCAGCTTTTCGAAGTCCCCCGTTGGAGCTTTCTTT	CASSFSKSPVGAFF
-	TRBV11-2	TRBJ2-3	once	TGTGCCAGCAGCTCTCGGACATCGGGCACGTATACGCAGTATTTT	CASSSRTSGTYTQYF
-	TRBV5-4	TRBJ2-2	-	TGTGCCAGCAGCTTGGAGGGCGTAGTAAAGTTGAACACCGGGGAGCTGTTTTTT	CASSLEGVVKLNTGELFF
-	TRBV18	TRBJ2-1	-	TGTGCCAGCTCACTTAGGACAGTGGACCTCCGCTCCTACAATGAGCAGTTCTTC	CASSLRTVDLRSYNEQFF
-	TRBV7-7	TRBJ2-2	-	TGTGCCAGCAGCTTATCAGGGTCCACCGGGGAGCTGTTTTTT	CASSLSGSTGELFF
-	TRBV28	TRBJ1-4	once	TGTGCCAGCACCCCGGGGGGTTCCTACTATGAAAAACTGTTTTTT	CASTPGGSYYEKLFF
-	TRBV9	TRBJ1-2	-	TGTGCCAGCAGCGTAGGGACGACGGACAGAAATGGCTACACCTTC	CASSVGTTDRNGYTF
-	TRBV6-1	TRBJ1-6	-	TGTGCCAGTGTTACCCGCTCCTTCAATTCACCCCTCCACTTT	CASVTRSFNSPLHF
TRBD1	TRBV7-8	TRBJ1-4	once	TGTGCCAGCAGCTTAGAAGGTGGGACAGGAGGGGAAAAACTGTTTTTT	CASSLEGGTGGEKLFF
-	TRBV9	TRBJ2-2	-	TGTGCCAGCAGCGTAGTACAGGGTGGAGGCGGGGAGCTGTTTTTT	CASSVVQGGGGELFF
-	TRBV6-1	TRBJ1-5	-	TGTGCCAGCAGTGATTCGGGAAAAGGCAATCAGCCCCAGCATTTT	CASSDSGKGNQPQHF
-	TRBV5-5	TRBJ2-2	-	TGTGCCAGCAGCCGGACACCGGGCGACGTCCCCGGGGAGCTGTTTTTT	CASSRTPGDVPGELFF
-	TRBV6-5	TRBJ1-3	-	TGTGCCAGCAGAGGACAGAGCTCTGGAAACACCATATATTTT	CASRGQSSGNTIYF
TRBD2	TRBV15	TRBJ2-1	-	TGTGCCACCAGCAGAGTCGCGGGAGGGGTCAATGAGCAGTTCTTC	CATSRVAGGVNEQFF
TRBD1	TRBV23-1	TRBJ2-1	-	TGCGCCAGCAGTCAGCCGGGACAGGGGATCGACAATGAGCAGTTCTTC	CASSQPGQGIDNEQFF
TRBD2	TRBV6-5	TRBJ2-1	-	TGTGCCAGCAGTTACCTGACTAGCGGGTACAATGAGCAGTTCTTC	CASSYLTSGYNEQFF
-	TRBV7-9	TRBJ2-1	-	TGTGCCAGCAGCTTAGCGGGAGTTTTGCCCTACAATGAGCAGTTCTTC	CASSLAGVLPYNEQFF
-	TRBV28	TRBJ2-3	once	TGTGCCAGCGGGGGCTCGGGGACAGATACGCAGTATTTT	CASGGSGTDTQYF
TRBD1	TRBV27	TRBJ2-3	-	TGTGCCAGCAGTTCTCGACAGGGGCGTACAGATACGCAGTATTTT	CASSSRQGRTDTQYF
-	TRBV6-5	TRBJ1-1	-	TGTGCCAGCAGTTACTCCAGGGAATTCGCCACTGAAGCTTTCTTT	CASSYSREFATEAFF
TRBD1	TRBV4-2	TRBJ1-2	-	TGTGCCAGCAGCCAAGAAGGGGGCAGTCCCTATGGCTACACCTTC	CASSQEGGSPYGYTF
-	TRBV9	TRBJ1-5	-	TGTGCCAGCAGCCTTCGAGCGGACGGAAATCAGCCCCAGCATTTT	CASSLRADGNQPQHF
-	TRBV27	TRBJ2-3	-	TGTGCCAGCAGTTTTGGGCTAGGGTCCAGGACAGATACGCAGTATTTT	CASSFGLGSRTDTQYF
-	TRBV4-2	TRBJ2-1	once	TGTGCCAGCAGCCACGGTAGCGCCGATGAGCAGTTCTTC	CASSHGSADEQFF
TRBD2	TRBV7-2	TRBJ2-4	few	TGTGCCAGCAGCTCGAGGAGCGGGGGGTTCGGAAACATTCAGTACTTC	CASSSRSGGFGNIQYF
-	TRBV9	TRBJ2-3	-	TGTGCCAGCAGCGTAGACGTAGCGACGAGCACAGATACGCAGTATTTT	CASSVDVATSTDTQYF
TRBD1	TRBV11-3	TRBJ2-6	-	TGTGCCAGCAGCTTAGGGCTGGACAGGTGGGCCAACGTCCTGACTTTC	CASSLGLDRWANVLTF
TRBD1	TRBV5-1	TRBJ2-7	once	TGCGCCAGCAGCACGACAGGGGGCTACGGGAGCTACGAGCAGTACTTC	CASSTTGGYGSYEQYF
TRBD1	TRBV6-4	TRBJ2-3	-	TGTGCCAGCAGTGACTCAGACAGGGGTACGCAGTATTTT	CASSDSDRGTQYF
-	TRBV6-4	TRBJ1-1	-	TGTGCCAGCAGAGACACCTCCAAGGACACTGAAGCTTTCTTT	CASRDTSKDTEAFF
-	TRBV4-1	TRBJ2-2	-	TGCGCCAGCAGCCCGCAGCCAGGGGGAGCGGGCGGGGAGCTGTTTTTT	CASSPQPGGAGGELFF
-	TRBV18	TRBJ1-1	few	TGTGCCAGCTCATTGGGGGAGGACACTGAAGCTTTCTTT	CASSLGEDTEAFF
TRBD1	TRBV28	TRBJ1-2	-	TGTGCCACGGCCCCAGGGGGCTTGGTGGGTGGCTACACCTTC	CATAPGGLVGGYTF
-	TRBV9	TRBJ1-4	few	TGTGCCAGCAGCGTAAGGGGGAGTAATGAAAAACTGTTTTTT	CASSVRGSNEKLFF
TRBD1	TRBV28	TRBJ2-1	-	TGTGCCAGCAGTTTAAGCGGACAGGGCGAGCAGTTCTTC	CASSLSGQGEQFF
-	TRBV19	TRBJ2-1	-	TGTGCCAGTAGTATTACGTGGGTGGGGGTAGGGCAGTTCTTC	CASSITWVGVGQFF
-	TRBV29-1	TRBJ1-1	-	TGCAGCGTTGAAGATTCCGGCGGGTACACTGAAGCTTTCTTT	CSVEDSGGYTEAFF
TRBD1	TRBV5-1	TRBJ2-2	-	TGCGCCAGCAGCCCTCAGGGGGCCGACACCGGGGAGCTGTTTTTT	CASSPQGADTGELFF
-	TRBV4-2	TRBJ2-5	-	TGTGCCAGCAGCCAACAGGGAGAGGAGACCCAGTACTTC	CASSQQGEETQYF
-	TRBV11-2	TRBJ1-2	-	TGTGCCAGCAGCTCCCCGGGACACTCCTTAGCTGGCTACACCTTC	CASSSPGHSLAGYTF
-	TRBV9	TRBJ2-1	-	TGTGCCAGCAGCGTAGGAGGGTCTACATACAATGAGCAGTTCTTC	CASSVGGSTYNEQFF
-	TRBV6-1	TRBJ1-2	-	TGTGCCAGCAGTGAAGGGTGGCAGAACTATGGCTACACCTTC	CASSEGWQNYGYTF
TRBD2	TRBV29-1	TRBJ2-5	-	TGCAGCGTGTTAGCGGGGCAAGAGACCCAGTACTTC	CSVLAGQETQYF